Listed below are T cell receptor beta chains from one sample, sequenced in a study of shared T cell receptors in the human thymus. Some clones are missing from TCRdb's copy, which holds only in-frame ones; the method was immunoSEQ multiplex PCR. The sample holds hundreds of thousands of clones, more than 75% seen once. The same sample was also studied in work on human thymus T cells.

The sequenced material came from thymocytes. The receptors here all came from a boy under three years old with a congenital heart defect. Each CDR3 is given with its conserved first and last residue. A D gene is named only where the DNA matches it firmly. Some rows mark clone size as missing; the rest say once, few, many or name a class of expanded clone.

size: -
J: TRBJ1-4
V: TRBV4-1
D: TRBD1
CDR3: CASSQDTDRGEEKLFF
DNA: TGCGCCAGCAGCCAAGATACGGACAGGGGTGAAGAAAAACTGTTTTTT

size: -
J: TRBJ2-7
V: TRBV5-5
D: -
CDR3: CASSSGEQGKGSGRSYEQYF
DNA: TGTGCCAGCAGCTCCGGGGAACAGGGGAAGGGGAGCGGGAGATCCTACGAGCAGTACTTC

size: -
J: TRBJ2-7
V: TRBV5-8
D: -
CDR3: CASSLDQAEQYF
DNA: TGTGCCAGCAGCTTGGACCAAGCCGAGCAGTACTTC

size: -
J: TRBJ2-2
V: TRBV2
D: -
CDR3: CARRTNTGELFF
DNA: TGTGCCAGGCGCACGAACACCGGGGAGCTGTTTTTT

size: few
J: TRBJ2-1
V: TRBV27
D: TRBD2
CDR3: CASSLNPGLAAYNEQFF
DNA: TGTGCCAGCAGTTTAAATCCGGGACTAGCGGCGTACAATGAGCAGTTCTTC

size: -
J: TRBJ2-4
V: TRBV7-2
D: -
CDR3: CASSRRDGAAFAKNIQYF
DNA: TGTGCCAGCAGCCGGAGGGATGGGGCGGCTTTCGCCAAAAACATTCAGTACTTC

size: -
J: TRBJ2-5
V: TRBV7-4
D: TRBD2
CDR3: CASSLRRREGETQYF
DNA: TGTGCCAGCAGCTTACGGCGCAGGGAGGGCGAGACCCAGTACTTC

size: -
J: TRBJ2-1
V: TRBV29-1
D: TRBD2
CDR3: CSVERLAGYNEQFF
DNA: TGCAGCGTTGAACGTCTAGCGGGCTACAATGAGCAGTTCTTC

size: -
J: TRBJ2-3
V: TRBV2
D: -
CDR3: CASMRRERADTQYF
DNA: TGTGCCAGCATGAGACGGGAGCGGGCAGATACGCAGTATTTT

size: -
J: TRBJ1-2
V: TRBV20-1
D: -
CDR3: CSADPRGGYTF
DNA: TGCAGTGCTGACCCCCGGGGTGGCTACACCTTC

size: few
J: TRBJ2-3
V: TRBV7-2
D: -
CDR3: CASSLSSTDTQYF
DNA: TGTGCCAGCAGCCTTAGTAGCACAGATACGCAGTATTTT

size: -
J: TRBJ2-7
V: TRBV13
D: TRBD1
CDR3: CASRRQGEYEQYF
DNA: TGTGCCAGCAGACGACAGGGGGAGTACGAGCAGTACTTC

size: -
J: TRBJ2-1
V: TRBV4-3
D: TRBD1
CDR3: CASSQADRVEQFF
DNA: TGCGCCAGCAGCCAAGCCGACAGGGTTGAGCAGTTCTTC

size: -
J: TRBJ2-7
V: TRBV2
D: -
CDR3: CASSQGRAYEQYF
DNA: TGTGCCAGCAGTCAGGGCCGAGCCTACGAGCAGTACTTC

size: -
J: TRBJ2-7
V: TRBV21-1
D: -
CDR3: CASSTSGTGGWEQYF
DNA: TGTGCCAGCAGCACCTCCGGGACTGGAGGTTGGGAGCAGTACTTC

size: -
J: TRBJ2-7
V: TRBV10-1
D: TRBD1
CDR3: CASSEGTGVENEQYF
DNA: TGCGCCAGCAGTGAGGGGACAGGGGTAGAGAACGAGCAGTACTTC

size: -
J: TRBJ1-1
V: TRBV5-1
D: TRBD1
CDR3: CASSLEIRGRGTEAFF
DNA: TGCGCCAGCAGCTTGGAGATCAGGGGGCGAGGCACTGAAGCTTTCTTT

size: -
J: TRBJ2-7
V: TRBV7-2
D: TRBD2
CDR3: CASSKRSTSGLYEQYF
DNA: TGTGCCAGCAGCAAAAGGTCGACTAGCGGCCTTTACGAGCAGTACTTC

size: -
J: TRBJ2-5
V: TRBV7-7
D: -
CDR3: CASSLGTQEGRSETQYF
DNA: TGTGCCAGCAGCTTAGGGACCCAGGAGGGGAGAAGTGAGACCCAGTACTTC

size: -
J: TRBJ2-3
V: TRBV5-8
D: -
CDR3: CASSLSAPGRTDTQYF
DNA: TGTGCCAGCAGCTTGTCGGCCCCAGGGAGGACAGATACGCAGTATTTT

size: -
J: TRBJ1-1
V: TRBV27
D: -
CDR3: CASSFGGANTEAFF
DNA: TGTGCCAGCAGTTTTGGTGGGGCGAACACTGAAGCTTTCTTT

size: -
J: TRBJ2-7
V: TRBV6-1
D: -
CDR3: CASSEGDYGEQYF
DNA: TGTGCCAGCAGTGAGGGAGATTACGGCGAGCAGTACTTC

size: -
J: TRBJ2-3
V: TRBV6-4
D: TRBD2
CDR3: CASSDYGGSSTDTQYF
DNA: TGTGCCAGCAGTGATTATGGCGGGAGTAGCACAGATACGCAGTATTTT

size: -
J: TRBJ1-4
V: TRBV7-9
D: -
CDR3: CASSWTTPTNEKLFF
DNA: TGTGCCAGCAGTTGGACTACACCAACTAATGAAAAACTGTTTTTT

size: -
J: TRBJ2-7
V: TRBV2
D: TRBD1
CDR3: CASSESGTGGGEQYF
DNA: TGTGCCAGCAGTGAATCCGGGACAGGGGGCGGAGAGCAGTACTTC

size: -
J: TRBJ2-3
V: TRBV4-2
D: -
CDR3: CASSQGGLPSTDTQYF
DNA: TGTGCCAGCAGCCAAGGCGGACTACCGAGCACAGATACGCAGTATTTT

size: -
J: TRBJ2-1
V: TRBV27
D: TRBD1
CDR3: CASSTRQGCDEQFF
DNA: TGTGCCAGCAGTACCCGACAGGGATGCGATGAGCAGTTCTTC

size: -
J: TRBJ2-3
V: TRBV28
D: TRBD2
CDR3: CASSSGGAGFTDTQYF
DNA: TGTGCCAGCAGTTCGGGGGGGGCCGGATTCACAGATACGCAGTATTTT

size: -
J: TRBJ2-5
V: TRBV6-5
D: -
CDR3: CASSYFTGFQETQYF
DNA: TGTGCCAGCAGTTACTTTACAGGATTTCAAGAGACCCAGTACTTC

size: -
J: TRBJ1-5
V: TRBV14
D: -
CDR3: CASSPGRNQPQHF
DNA: TGTGCCAGCAGCCCAGGGCGCAATCAGCCCCAGCATTTT

size: -
J: TRBJ1-2
V: TRBV20-1
D: -
CDR3: CSARVLYGYTF
DNA: TGCAGTGCTAGAGTTCTCTATGGCTACACCTTC

size: -
J: TRBJ2-1
V: TRBV10-3
D: TRBD2
CDR3: CAIRTTSEYNEQFF
DNA: TGTGCCATCAGGACGACTAGCGAATACAATGAGCAGTTCTTC

size: -
J: TRBJ2-1
V: TRBV11-2
D: -
CDR3: CASSLGTVSGSYNEQFF
DNA: TGTGCCAGCAGCTTAGGTACCGTTTCGGGCTCCTACAATGAGCAGTTCTTC

size: -
J: TRBJ2-7
V: TRBV2
D: -
CDR3: CASRTENVYEQYF
DNA: TGTGCCAGTAGAACAGAAAACGTTTACGAGCAGTACTTC